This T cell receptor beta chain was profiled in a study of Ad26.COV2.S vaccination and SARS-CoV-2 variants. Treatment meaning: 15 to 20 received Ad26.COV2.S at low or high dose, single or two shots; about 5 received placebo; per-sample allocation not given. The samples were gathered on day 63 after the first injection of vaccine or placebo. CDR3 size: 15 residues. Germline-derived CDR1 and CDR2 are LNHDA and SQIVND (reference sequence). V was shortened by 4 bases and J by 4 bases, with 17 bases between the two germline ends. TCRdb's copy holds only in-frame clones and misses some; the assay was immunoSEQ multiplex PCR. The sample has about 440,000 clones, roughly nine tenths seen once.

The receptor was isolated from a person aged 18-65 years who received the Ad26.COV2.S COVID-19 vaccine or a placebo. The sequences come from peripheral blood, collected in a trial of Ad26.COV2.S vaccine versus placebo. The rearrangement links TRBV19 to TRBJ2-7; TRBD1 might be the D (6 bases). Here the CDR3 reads CASSKPQGRWYEQYF. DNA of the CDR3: TGTGCCAGTAGTAAACCACAGGGAAGGTGGTACGAGCAGTACTTC.